The 10 T cell receptor beta chains below come from one sample, sequenced in a study of beta chain features in type 1 diabetes. Reverse transcribing all isolated RNA meant expressed TCRB transcripts were sequenced. Sequencing was performed with immunoSEQ multiplex PCR; in TCRdb, only in-frame clones are kept and a portion is missing. This table has over 700,000 clones, 15% to 20% appearing once. Sequencing used naive CD4+ T cells from blood. All receptors derive from a woman under 30 in good health.

The genes are TRBV7-9 and TRBJ2-1; 11 positions agree with TRBD2. The CDR3 extends over 15 amino acids. Losses at the gene ends were 5 bases for V and 6 bases for J; bases not matched to a gene: 6. CDR1 is SEHNR, CDR2 FQNEAQ, per germline (reference sequence). CDR3 in DNA: TGTGCCAGCAGCCCACCCGGGACTAGCGGCAATGAGCAGTTCTTC. Translation: CASSPPGTSGNEQFF.

This clone was counted many times. The V gene is TRBV14, the J gene TRBJ2-2; possibly TRBD1 for D (6 bases). The germline CDR1 and CDR2 sequences are SGHDN and FVKESK. The CDR3 loop spans 15 amino acids. V was shortened by 2 bases and J by 5 bases, with 12 bases between the two germline ends. DNA of the CDR3: TGTGCCAGCAGCCAAACAAGCGGACAGACCGGGGAGCTGTTTTTT. Amino acids: CASSQTSGQTGELFF.

This sequence joins TRBV19 and TRBJ1-4; TRBD1 might be the D (6 bases). Germline V gene sequence: CDR1 LNHDA, CDR2 SQIVND (reference sequence). This CDR3 has 12 amino acids. Trimming removed 6 bases at V and 7 bases at J, with 9 bases between. In nucleotides, the CDR3 is TGTGCCAGTAGCCGCAGGGGTGAAAAACTGTTTTTT. This codes for CASSRRGEKLFF.

There are a few counts of this clone. This chain links TRBV20-1 with TRBJ1-1; D might be TRBD1 (5 bases). The CDR3 covers 11 residues. Germline CDR1 DFQATT, CDR2 SNEGSKA (reference sequence). DNA of the CDR3: TGCAGGGGACTATCGAACACTGAAGCTTTCTTT. It yields the protein CRGLSNTEAFF.

The rearrangement joins TRBV29-1 to TRBJ2-5; 9 nucleotides line up with TRBD1. The CDR3 is 14 amino acids. The trim removed 3 bases at V and 5 bases at J, leaving 7 bases unmatched. The germline V gene encodes CDR1 SQVTM and CDR2 ANQGSEA. The CDR3 coding sequence is TGCAGCGTTGATTCGACAGGGGGAGGGGAGACCCAGTACTTC. It codes for CSVDSTGGGETQYF.

The chain is built from TRBV15 and TRBJ1-5; D is possibly TRBD1 (6 bases). V dropped 5 bases and J dropped 3 bases, with 14 bases sitting between them. The CDR3 consists of 15 residues. In germline, CDR1 is LNHNV, CDR2 YYDKDF (reference sequence). CDR3 protein: CATSADRLFNQPQHF. CDR3 DNA sequence: TGTGCCACCAGCGCGGACAGACTATTCAATCAGCCCCAGCATTTT.

V usage is TRBV7-2 and J usage is TRBJ2-7; the D is unclear. With 0 bases removed from V and 1 base from J, the gap between germline ends came to 7 bases. Germline values: CDR1 SGHTA, CDR2 FQGNSA. The CDR3 covers 14 residues. The CDR3 sequence is CASSLARSSYEQYF. CDR3 coding DNA: TGTGCCAGCAGCTTAGCGCGGAGTTCCTACGAGCAGTACTTC.

V is TRBV28 and J is TRBJ1-2; no definite D call. Deletions cut 6 bases from V and 2 bases from J, with 10 bases between. Germline CDR1 is MDHEN and CDR2 is SYDVKM. CDR3 length: 13 amino acids. In DNA, the CDR3 is TGTGCCAGCAGGACAAGGTTGAACTATGGCTACACCTTC. It codes for CASRTRLNYGYTF.

This clone was counted a few times. The chain combines TRBV6-5 with TRBJ2-6; unclear D gene. Germline V gives CDR1 MNHEY, CDR2 SVGAGI. The CDR3 is 14 amino acids. Trimming shortened V by 10 bases and J by 0 bases, and 10 bases separated the two germline ends. CDR3: CATQKNSGANVLTF. CDR3 nucleotide sequence: TGTGCCACCCAGAAAAACTCTGGGGCCAACGTCCTGACTTTC.

Remarks on this clone: The sample holds other DNA sequences that translate to the same CDR3. The V gene is TRBV7-2, the J gene TRBJ2-5; D possibly corresponds to TRBD2 (5 bases). CDR3 length equals 14 residues. V was clipped by 1 base and J by 5 bases, with 11 bases between them. Per germline, CDR1 SGHTA and CDR2 FQGNSA. CDR3 protein: CASSLGTGRETQYF. CDR3 DNA: TGTGCCAGCAGCTTAGGGACGGGAAGGGAGACCCAGTACTTC.